The 6 T cell receptor beta chains below come from one sample, sequenced in a study of T cell changes during pregnancy in multiple sclerosis. Some clones are missing from TCRdb's copy, which holds only in-frame ones; the method was immunoSEQ multiplex PCR. Here the sample spans 69,000 or so clones, almost 95% being singletons. Specimen: peripheral blood, collected before pregnancy. These receptors all stem from a female donor with multiple sclerosis, enrolled in a pregnancy study.

The chain couples TRBV7-2 to TRBJ1-5; 7 nucleotides line up with TRBD1. Germline trimming cut 2 bases from V and 5 bases from J; bases unmatched to any gene: 3. The CDR3 is 14 residues long. Germline V lookup: CDR1 SGHTA, CDR2 FQGNSA. The CDR3 spells CASSLRQGDQPQHF. CDR3 DNA: TGTGCCAGCAGCTTACGGCAGGGGGATCAGCCCCAGCATTTT.

The V and J genes are TRBV2 and TRBJ2-3; 10 nucleotides line up with TRBD2. The CDR3 extends over 16 amino acids. The V and J ends lost 6 bases and 0 bases, in that order; junction bases with no gene match: 6. CDR1 is SNHLY and CDR2 is FYNNEI in the germline V gene. CDR3 region: CASSNLLAGSTDTQYF. The CDR3 DNA reads TGTGCCAGCAGCAATTTACTAGCGGGAAGCACAGATACGCAGTATTTT. Using reference TRBV2 and TRBJ2-3 for the parts outside the CDR3, the full variable domain is EPEVTQTPSHQVTQMGQEVILRCVPISNHLYFYWYRQILGQKVEFLVSFYNNEISEKSEIFDDQFSVERPDGSNFTLKIRSTKLEDSAMYFCASSNLLAGSTDTQYFGPGTRLTVL.

The chain couples TRBV2 to TRBJ2-7; tentative D call: TRBD1 (5 bases). CDR1 is SNHLY and CDR2 is FYNNEI in the germline V gene. The CDR3 sequence is 15 residues long. V was cut by 3 bases and J by 0 bases, with 12 bases left in between. The CDR3 loop is CASSDSQGLSYEQYF. The CDR3 coding sequence is TGTGCCAGCAGTGATTCCCAGGGCCTCTCCTACGAGCAGTACTTC.

The chain uses TRBV6-5 and TRBJ2-7; 8 bases are a match to TRBD2. The CDR3 spans 15 residues. Germline V gene lookup returns CDR1 MNHEY and CDR2 SVGAGI. Unmatched junction bases numbered 14, after V lost 7 bases and J lost 6 bases. CDR3 sequence (DNA): TGTGCCAGCAAAAAAGTGAGCGGGAGAGAGACCGAGCAGTACTTC. It codes for CASKKVSGRETEQYF.

This clone was observed a few times. The chain couples TRBV28 to TRBJ1-5; D possibly corresponds to TRBD1 (6 bases). V lost 3 bases, J lost 4 bases, and 13 bases lay in between. The germline V gene encodes CDR1 MDHEN and CDR2 SYDVKM. This CDR3 is built from 15 residues. CDR3 sequence (DNA): TGTGCCAGCAGTTTGGCAGGGGCCTATAATCAGCCCCAGCATTTT. This codes for CASSLAGAYNQPQHF.

CDR3 sequence (DNA): TGTGCCAGCCACTGGGGGGGCGGCTACGAGCAGTACTTC. This sequence encodes CASHWGGGYEQYF. The chain joins TRBV28 to TRBJ2-7, with D perhaps matching TRBD2 (7 bases). The CDR3 has 13 residues. The V end was cut by 8 bases, the J end by 3 bases, with 14 bases between. Germline lookup yields CDR1 MDHEN and CDR2 SYDVKM.